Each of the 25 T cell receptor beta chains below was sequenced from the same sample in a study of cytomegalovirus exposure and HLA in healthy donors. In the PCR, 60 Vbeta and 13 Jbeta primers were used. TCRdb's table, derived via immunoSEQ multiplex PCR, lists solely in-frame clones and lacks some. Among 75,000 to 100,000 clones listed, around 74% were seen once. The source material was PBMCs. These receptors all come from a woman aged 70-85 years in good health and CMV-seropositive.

CDR3 coding DNA: TGTGCCAGCAGTCCACTGATCATGAACACTGAAGCTTTCTTT. As protein: CASSPLIMNTEAFF. This sequence joins TRBV25-1 and TRBJ1-1; D gene uncertain. This CDR3 has 14 residues. Germline V gene data show CDR1 as MGHDK and CDR2 as SYGVNS. Trimming took off 5 bases at V and 0 bases at J, with 10 bases between the two ends.

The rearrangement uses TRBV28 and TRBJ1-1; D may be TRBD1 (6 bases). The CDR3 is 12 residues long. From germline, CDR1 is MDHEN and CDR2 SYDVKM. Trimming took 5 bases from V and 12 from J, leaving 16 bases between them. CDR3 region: CASSTGQWETFF. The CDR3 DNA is TGTGCCAGCAGTACCGGACAGTGGGAAACTTTCTTT.

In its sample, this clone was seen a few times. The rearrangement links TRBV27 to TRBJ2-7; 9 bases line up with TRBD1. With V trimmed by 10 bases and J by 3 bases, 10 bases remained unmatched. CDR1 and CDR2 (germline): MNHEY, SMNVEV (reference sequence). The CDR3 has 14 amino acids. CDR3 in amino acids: CATRQNRGLYEQYF. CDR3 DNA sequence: TGTGCCACCAGGCAGAACAGGGGGCTCTACGAGCAGTACTTC.

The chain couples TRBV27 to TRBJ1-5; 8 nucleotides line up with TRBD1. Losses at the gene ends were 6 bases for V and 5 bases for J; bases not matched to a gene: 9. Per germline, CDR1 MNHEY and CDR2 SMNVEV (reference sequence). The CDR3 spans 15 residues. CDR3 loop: CASSSTGAFDQPQHF. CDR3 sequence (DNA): TGTGCCAGCAGCTCGACAGGGGCGTTTGATCAGCCCCAGCATTTT.

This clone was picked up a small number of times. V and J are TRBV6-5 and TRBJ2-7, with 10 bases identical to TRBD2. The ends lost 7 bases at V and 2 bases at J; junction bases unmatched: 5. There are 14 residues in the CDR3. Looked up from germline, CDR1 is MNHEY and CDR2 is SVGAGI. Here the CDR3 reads CASTALAGPYEQYF. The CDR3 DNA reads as TGTGCCAGCACTGCACTAGCGGGACCCTACGAGCAGTACTTC.

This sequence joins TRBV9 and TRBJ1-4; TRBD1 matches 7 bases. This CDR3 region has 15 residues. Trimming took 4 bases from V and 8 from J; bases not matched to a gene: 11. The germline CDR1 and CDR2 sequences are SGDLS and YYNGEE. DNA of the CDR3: TGTGCCAGCAGCCCCAGGGGGAGTCGGGACGAAAAACTGTTTTTT. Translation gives CASSPRGSRDEKLFF.

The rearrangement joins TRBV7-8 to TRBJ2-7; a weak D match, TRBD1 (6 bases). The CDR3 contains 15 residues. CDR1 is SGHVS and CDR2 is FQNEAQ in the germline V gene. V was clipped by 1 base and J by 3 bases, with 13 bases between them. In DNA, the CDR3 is TGTGCCAGCAGCTTAGATTTCACAGGGTACTACGAGCAGTACTTC. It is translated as CASSLDFTGYYEQYF.

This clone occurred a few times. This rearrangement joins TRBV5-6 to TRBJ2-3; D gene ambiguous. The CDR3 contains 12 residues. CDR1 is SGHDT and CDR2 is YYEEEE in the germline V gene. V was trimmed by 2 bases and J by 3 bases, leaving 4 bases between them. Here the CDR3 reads CASSFATDTQYF. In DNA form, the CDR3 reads TGTGCCAGCAGCTTCGCGACAGATACGCAGTATTTT.

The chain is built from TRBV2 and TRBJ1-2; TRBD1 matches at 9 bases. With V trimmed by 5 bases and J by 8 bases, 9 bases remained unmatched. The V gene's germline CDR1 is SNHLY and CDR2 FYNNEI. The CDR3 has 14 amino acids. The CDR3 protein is CASSKLQGAEGYTF. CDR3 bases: TGTGCCAGCAGTAAACTACAGGGGGCGGAGGGCTACACCTTC.

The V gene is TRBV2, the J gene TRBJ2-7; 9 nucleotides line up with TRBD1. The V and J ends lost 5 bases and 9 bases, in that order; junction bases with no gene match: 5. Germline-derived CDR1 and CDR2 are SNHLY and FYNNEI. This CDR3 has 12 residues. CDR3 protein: CASSLTGGGQYF. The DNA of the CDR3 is TGTGCCAGCAGTCTTACAGGGGGCGGGCAGTACTTC.

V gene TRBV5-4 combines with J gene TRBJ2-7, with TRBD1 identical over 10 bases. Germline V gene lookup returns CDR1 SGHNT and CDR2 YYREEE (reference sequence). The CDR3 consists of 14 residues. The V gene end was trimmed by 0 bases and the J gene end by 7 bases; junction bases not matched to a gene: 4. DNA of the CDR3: TGTGCCAGCAGCTTGGCGACAGGGGGCCGGGAGCAGTACTTC. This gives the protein CASSLATGGREQYF.

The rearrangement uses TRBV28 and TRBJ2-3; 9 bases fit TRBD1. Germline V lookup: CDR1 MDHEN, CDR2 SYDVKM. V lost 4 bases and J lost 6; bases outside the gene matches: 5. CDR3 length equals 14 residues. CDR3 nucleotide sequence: TGTGCCAGCAGTTCGGGACAGGGCTCGGATACGCAGTATTTT. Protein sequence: CASSSGQGSDTQYF.

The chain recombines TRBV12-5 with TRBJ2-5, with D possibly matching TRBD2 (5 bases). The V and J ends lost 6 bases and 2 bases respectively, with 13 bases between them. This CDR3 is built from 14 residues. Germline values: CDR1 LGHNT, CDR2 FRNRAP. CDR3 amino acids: CASGLGLAQETQYF. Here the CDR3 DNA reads TGTGCTAGTGGACTAGGACTGGCTCAAGAGACCCAGTACTTC.

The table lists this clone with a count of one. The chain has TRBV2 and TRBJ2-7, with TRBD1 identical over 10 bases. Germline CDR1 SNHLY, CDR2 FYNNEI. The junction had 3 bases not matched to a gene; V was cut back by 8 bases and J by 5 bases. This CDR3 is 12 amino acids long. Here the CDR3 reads CASDRGRDEQYF. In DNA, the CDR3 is TGTGCCAGCGACAGGGGGCGCGACGAGCAGTACTTC.

The chain's CDR3 is CASSNPGAYNEQFF. The CDR3 DNA reads as TGTGCCAGTAGTAACCCCGGGGCCTACAATGAGCAGTTCTTC. The V and J genes are TRBV19 and TRBJ2-1, with a possible D match to TRBD2 (5 bases). Per the germline V gene, CDR1 is LNHDA and CDR2 is SQIVND (reference sequence). The V and J ends lost 4 bases and 2 bases respectively, with 9 bases between them. The CDR3 runs to 14 residues.

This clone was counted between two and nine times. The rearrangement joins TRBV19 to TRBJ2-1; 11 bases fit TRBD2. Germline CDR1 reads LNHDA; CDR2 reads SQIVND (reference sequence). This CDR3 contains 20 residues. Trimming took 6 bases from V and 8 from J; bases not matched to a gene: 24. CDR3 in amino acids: CASSTSVGGRASGRLYEQFF. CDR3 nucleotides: TGTGCCAGTAGCACCTCAGTTGGGGGAAGGGCTAGCGGGAGGCTCTATGAGCAGTTCTTC.

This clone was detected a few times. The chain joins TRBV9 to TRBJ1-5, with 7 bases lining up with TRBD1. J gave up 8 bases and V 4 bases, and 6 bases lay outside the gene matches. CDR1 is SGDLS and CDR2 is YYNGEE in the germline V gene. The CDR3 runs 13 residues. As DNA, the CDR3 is TGTGCCAGCAGCCAAGACACAGGGGAGCCCCAGCATTTT. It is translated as CASSQDTGEPQHF.

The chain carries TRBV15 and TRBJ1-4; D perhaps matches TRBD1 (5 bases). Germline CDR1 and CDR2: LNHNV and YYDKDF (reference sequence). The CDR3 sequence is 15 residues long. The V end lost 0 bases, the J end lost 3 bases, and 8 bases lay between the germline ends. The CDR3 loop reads CATSRDIGANEKLFF. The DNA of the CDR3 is TGTGCCACCAGCAGAGATATAGGGGCTAATGAAAAACTGTTTTTT.

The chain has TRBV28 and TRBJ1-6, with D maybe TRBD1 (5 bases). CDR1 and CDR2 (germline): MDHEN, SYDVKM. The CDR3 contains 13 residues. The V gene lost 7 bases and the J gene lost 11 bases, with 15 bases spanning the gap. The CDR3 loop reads CASTPNAGPPLHF. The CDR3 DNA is TGTGCCAGCACCCCAAACGCAGGGCCACCCCTCCACTTT.

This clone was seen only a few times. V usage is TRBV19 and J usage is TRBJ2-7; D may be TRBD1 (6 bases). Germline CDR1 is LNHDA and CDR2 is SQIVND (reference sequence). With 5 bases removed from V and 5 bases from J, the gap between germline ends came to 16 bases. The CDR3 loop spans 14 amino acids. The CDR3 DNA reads TGTGCCAGTAGTCCTGGGGACACCGATGACGAGCAGTACTTC. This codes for CASSPGDTDDEQYF.

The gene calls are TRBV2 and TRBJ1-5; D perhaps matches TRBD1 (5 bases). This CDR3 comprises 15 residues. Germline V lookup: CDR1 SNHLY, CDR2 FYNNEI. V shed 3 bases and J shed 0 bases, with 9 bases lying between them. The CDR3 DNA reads TGTGCCAGCAGTGACAGGGCCTATAGCAATCAGCCCCAGCATTTT. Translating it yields CASSDRAYSNQPQHF.

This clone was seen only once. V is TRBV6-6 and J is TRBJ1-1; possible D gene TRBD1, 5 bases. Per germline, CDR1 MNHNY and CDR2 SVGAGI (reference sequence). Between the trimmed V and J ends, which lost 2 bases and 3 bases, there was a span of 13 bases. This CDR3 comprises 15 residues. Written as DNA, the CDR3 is TGTGCCAGCAGTTACGTTGGGGGAGGGTACACTGAAGCTTTCTTT. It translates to CASSYVGGGYTEAFF.

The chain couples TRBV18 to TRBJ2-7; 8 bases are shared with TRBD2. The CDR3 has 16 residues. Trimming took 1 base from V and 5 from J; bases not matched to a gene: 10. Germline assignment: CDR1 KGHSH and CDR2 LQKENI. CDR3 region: CASSPLYKGLGNEQYF. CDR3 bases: TGTGCCAGCTCACCACTTTATAAGGGACTAGGCAACGAGCAGTACTTC.

The CDR3 nucleotides are TGTGCCAGCAGAATAGCGGGGGCCCGGGAGACCCAGTACTTC. This sequence encodes CASRIAGARETQYF. The V call is TRBV6-1, the J call TRBJ2-5, with 9 nucleotides matching TRBD2. The V gene's germline CDR1 is MNHNS and CDR2 SASEGT. The junction had 7 bases not matched to a gene; V was cut back by 6 bases and J by 5 bases. This CDR3 spans 14 amino acids.

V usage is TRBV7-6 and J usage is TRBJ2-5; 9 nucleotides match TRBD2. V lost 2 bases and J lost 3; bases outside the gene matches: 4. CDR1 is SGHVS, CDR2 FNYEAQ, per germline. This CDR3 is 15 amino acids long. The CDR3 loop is CASSLIPSGEETQYF. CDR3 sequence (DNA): TGTGCCAGCAGCTTAATTCCTAGCGGGGAAGAGACCCAGTACTTC.